One and the same sample provided the 28 T cell receptor beta chains below, sequenced in a study of blood T cell repertoires in COVID-19 (dated by TCRdb to 2018 to 2020). Library prep was done by the immunoSEQ multiplex PCR assay. TCRdb stores this immuneACCESS table with in-frame sequences only. Part of the clones is absent; in the studies checked, under half of the shortfall reflects unresolved V genes, and no reason is known for the rest. The table for this sample lists some 130,000 clones; more than 70% of them were counted only once. Over 3.5% of the sample is held by the ten biggest clonotypes. Sequencing used peripheral blood. The receptors shown here come from an older woman with acute or convalescent COVID-19.

V and J are TRBV27 and TRBJ2-3; 10 bases line up with TRBD2. This CDR3 has 17 residues. Looked up from germline, CDR1 is MNHEY and CDR2 is SMNVEV (reference sequence). Trimming cost V 4 bases and J 2 bases; bases outside gene matches: 9. The CDR3 bases are TGTGCCAGCAGTTCACCTCAACTAGCGGGGTTCACAGATACGCAGTATTTT. This gives the protein CASSSPQLAGFTDTQYF.

This rearrangement joins TRBV10-3 to TRBJ2-3; D might be TRBD2 (6 bases). Looked up from germline, CDR1 is ENHRY and CDR2 is SYGVKD. The ends were cut back, 7 bases at V and 7 bases at J, with 18 bases in the middle. The CDR3 is made up of 14 amino acids. CDR3 amino acids: CAIKGPGVPNTQYF. CDR3 coding DNA: TGTGCCATCAAGGGGCCGGGGGTCCCAAATACGCAGTATTTT.

V and J are TRBV18 and TRBJ1-4; D gene unclear. The length of the CDR3 is 14 residues. Trimming pared 3 bases from V and 6 bases from J, leaving 11 bases between. In germline, CDR1 is KGHSH, CDR2 LQKENI. The CDR3 DNA reads as TGTGCCAGCTCACCTGGCCTCACCGATGAAAAACTGTTTTTT. This codes for CASSPGLTDEKLFF.

This chain joins TRBV29-1 and TRBJ2-2; tentatively, D is TRBD1 (5 bases). The germline gives CDR1 SQVTM, CDR2 ANQGSEA. The V gene lost 5 bases and the J gene lost 4 bases, with 11 bases spanning the gap. CDR3 length: 13 residues. In DNA form, the CDR3 reads TGCAGCGTTTCAGGGTCCTTCACCGGGGAGCTGTTTTTT. It translates to CSVSGSFTGELFF.

This clone came up a few times. J is TRBJ2-1 and V is TRBV27; 14 positions match TRBD2. V trimming: 6 bases; J trimming: 9 bases; junction bases outside the gene matches: 13. Germline CDR1 reads MNHEY; CDR2 reads SMNVEV (reference sequence). This CDR3 is 17 amino acids long. The CDR3 is CASSPVGLAGGSGEQFF. The DNA for the CDR3 is TGTGCCAGCAGCCCCGTCGGACTAGCGGGAGGATCGGGTGAGCAGTTCTTC.

The gene calls are TRBV10-2 and TRBJ1-1, with D hard to call. The CDR3 is 15 amino acids. V lost 1 base and J 0 bases, leaving 9 bases between the germline ends. CDR1 and CDR2 (germline): WSHSY, SAAADI. The CDR3 coding sequence is TGCGCCAGCAGTGAGTGGCCAGGAATGAACACTGAAGCTTTCTTT. Protein: CASSEWPGMNTEAFF.

The chain uses TRBV14 and TRBJ2-3, with D possibly being TRBD2 (6 bases). From germline, CDR1 is SGHDN and CDR2 FVKESK. The V gene lost 1 base and the J gene lost 2 bases, with 16 bases spanning the gap. The CDR3 contains 17 residues. The DNA of the CDR3 is TGTGCCAGCAGCCAAGCCGGAGCGGCGGGGTACACAGATACGCAGTATTTT. Protein: CASSQAGAAGYTDTQYF.

The chain uses TRBV27 and TRBJ1-4; 7 bases are a match to TRBD1. With V trimmed by 8 bases and J by 5 bases, 8 bases remained unmatched. The CDR3 has 14 amino acids. Germline V gives CDR1 MNHEY, CDR2 SMNVEV (reference sequence). CDR3 nucleotides: TGTGCCAGCCAAGCGACAGGGCTGAATGAAAAACTGTTTTTT. Translating gives CASQATGLNEKLFF.

This sequence joins TRBV11-1 and TRBJ2-1; TRBD2 aligns across 8 bases. CDR3 length: 15 residues. Trimming removed 5 bases from V and 2 bases from J; junction bases left unmatched: 5. Germline V gene lookup returns CDR1 SGHAT and CDR2 FQDESV (reference sequence). The CDR3 spells CASSPRGGAYNEQFF. In nucleotides, the CDR3 is TGTGCCAGCAGCCCACGGGGGGGGGCCTACAATGAGCAGTTCTTC.

This clone was recorded once. Other DNA sequences in the sample encode the same CDR3. V usage is TRBV5-1 and J usage is TRBJ1-1; 7 bases align to TRBD1. The CDR3 contains 14 residues. Per the germline V gene, CDR1 is SGHRS and CDR2 is YFSETQ. V was clipped by 4 bases and J by 1 base; unmatched bases: 4. The CDR3 nucleotides are TGCGCCAGCAGCCTCCGGGACAGGAACACTGAAGCTTTCTTT. This gives the protein CASSLRDRNTEAFF.

The chain is built from TRBV25-1 and TRBJ2-1, with 10 bases matching TRBD1. V was clipped by 6 bases and J by 6 bases; unmatched bases: 2. Germline CDR1 MGHDK, CDR2 SYGVNS. The CDR3 spans 13 residues. The CDR3 nucleotides read TGTGCCAGCAGGGGACAGGGGCGCAATGAGCAGTTCTTC. Its translation: CASRGQGRNEQFF.

The chain uses TRBV3-1 (or the pseudogene TRBV3-2) and TRBJ2-2, with a weak D call TRBD2 (6 bases). Per the germline V gene, CDR1 is LGHDT and CDR2 is YNNKEL (reference sequence). Between the trimmed V and J ends, which lost 1 base and 4 bases, there was a span of 10 bases. The CDR3 consists of 15 residues. CDR3 region: CASSQGDFATGELFF. DNA for the CDR3: TGTGCCAGCAGCCAAGGGGACTTCGCCACCGGGGAGCTGTTTTTT.

The V and J genes are TRBV19 and TRBJ1-5; D gene ambiguous. Trimming stripped 5 bases from V and 7 bases from J, with 15 bases between. The CDR3 totals 14 residues. CDR1 and CDR2 (germline): LNHDA, SQIVND (reference sequence). Here the CDR3 reads CASSPPPRGQPQHF. The CDR3 bases are TGTGCCAGTAGTCCTCCGCCCCGAGGACAGCCCCAGCATTTT.

The rearrangement links TRBV7-8 to TRBJ2-5; D unclear. This CDR3 contains 15 residues. Germline values: CDR1 SGHVS, CDR2 FQNEAQ. Trimming left V 5 bases short and J 2 bases short, with 15 bases between. The CDR3 loop reads CASSPLVTSQETQYF. Here the CDR3 DNA reads TGTGCCAGCAGCCCCCTGGTAACTTCTCAAGAGACCCAGTACTTC.

This rearrangement joins TRBV6-5 to TRBJ1-1, with no clear D. CDR1 MNHEY and CDR2 SVGAGI come from the germline V gene. V was cut by 7 bases and J by 0 bases, with 12 bases left in between. The CDR3 totals 14 residues. CDR3 sequence: CASTSEHMNTEAFF. Written as DNA, the CDR3 is TGTGCCAGCACGTCAGAACACATGAACACTGAAGCTTTCTTT.

The chain recombines TRBV28 with TRBJ2-6; no clear D gene. The V gene's germline CDR1 is MDHEN and CDR2 SYDVKM. This CDR3 comprises 18 residues. Trimming shortened V by 7 bases and J by 2 bases, and 21 bases separated the two germline ends. In DNA form, the CDR3 reads TGTGCCAGCACTAGTTCCGGTCGACCCCTGACTGGGGCCAACGTCCTGACTTTC. Its translation is CASTSSGRPLTGANVLTF.

The chain carries TRBV6-5 and TRBJ2-7; 7 bases line up with TRBD1. This CDR3 is 14 amino acids long. Trimming cost V 7 bases and J 1 base; bases outside gene matches: 7. Germline values: CDR1 MNHEY, CDR2 SVGAGI. The CDR3 region has the DNA TGTGCCAGCACGAGGACAGGTGGTTCCTACGAGCAGTACTTC. Its protein product is CASTRTGGSYEQYF.

J is TRBJ1-3 and V is TRBV5-1, with TRBD1 matching 9 bases. CDR3 length equals 15 residues. Per the germline V gene, CDR1 is SGHRS and CDR2 is YFSETQ. Losses at the gene ends were 4 bases for V and 2 bases for J; bases not matched to a gene: 4. CDR3 nucleotides: TGCGCCAGCAGCCCACAGGGGGCAACTGGAAACACCATATATTTT. Protein: CASSPQGATGNTIYF.

The J gene is TRBJ2-5, the V gene TRBV28; the D is unclear. Germline CDR1 is MDHEN and CDR2 is SYDVKM. Trimming removed 6 bases at V and 3 bases at J, with 11 bases between. This CDR3 region has 13 residues. The CDR3: CASRVTGEETQYF. The CDR3 DNA reads as TGTGCCAGCAGGGTGACGGGTGAAGAGACCCAGTACTTC.

The chain joins TRBV10-3 to TRBJ1-2; tentative D call: TRBD1 (6 bases). The germline CDR1 and CDR2 sequences are ENHRY and SYGVKD. CDR3 length: 14 amino acids. Trimming stripped 2 bases from V and 8 bases from J, with 15 bases between. The CDR3 region has the DNA TGTGCCATCAGTGAGACTTCGACAGGTACCGGCTACACCTTC. It is translated as CAISETSTGTGYTF.

The CDR3 region has the DNA TGTGCCAGCAGCTTAGAAGCAGGACTAGCCAAAAACATTCAGTACTTC. Translation gives CASSLEAGLAKNIQYF. The rearrangement uses TRBV11-2 and TRBJ2-4; a weak D match, TRBD2 (5 bases). CDR1 is SGHAT, CDR2 FQNNGV, per germline. The CDR3 contains 16 residues. Between the trimmed V and J ends, which lost 0 bases and 0 bases, there was a span of 9 bases.

The rearrangement links TRBV10-3 to TRBJ2-3; TRBD2 is a possible D gene (5 bases). The CDR3 totals 14 residues. V was trimmed by 6 bases and J by 2 bases, leaving 12 bases between them. Per the germline V gene, CDR1 is ENHRY and CDR2 is SYGVKD. The CDR3 region is CAIRVGVDTDTQYF. DNA of the CDR3: TGTGCCATCAGAGTGGGAGTTGACACAGATACGCAGTATTTT.

The chain carries TRBV11-3 and TRBJ2-1; a possible D gene is TRBD2 (5 bases). Deletions cut 2 bases from V and 0 bases from J, with 5 bases between. Looked up from germline, CDR1 is SGHNT and CDR2 is YENEEA. CDR3 length: 14 amino acids. CDR3 nucleotides: TGTGCCAGCAGCTTACGGGACTCCTACAATGAGCAGTTCTTC. This gives the protein CASSLRDSYNEQFF.

The genes are TRBV19 and TRBJ1-5; D remains ambiguous. Germline V gives CDR1 LNHDA, CDR2 SQIVND (reference sequence). Trimming removed 4 bases from V and 2 bases from J, with 9 bases in between. The CDR3 is 14 residues long. CDR3 bases: TGTGCCAGTAGTAGCCAGCGTGGCAATCAGCCCCAGCATTTT. It specifies CASSSQRGNQPQHF.

With respect to this clone: Other DNA sequences of this sample code for an identical CDR3. The chain couples TRBV9 to TRBJ2-1, with D possibly matching TRBD1 (5 bases). This CDR3 spans 14 amino acids. The germline V gene has CDR1 SGDLS and CDR2 YYNGEE. The ends were cut back, 0 bases at V and 2 bases at J, with 6 bases in the middle. The CDR3: CASSVEGAYNEQFF. CDR3 DNA sequence: TGTGCCAGCAGCGTAGAAGGGGCCTACAATGAGCAGTTCTTC.

The rearrangement joins TRBV5-5 to TRBJ2-1; the match to TRBD2 covers 8 bases. There are 14 residues in the CDR3. V shed 2 bases and J 4 bases; nucleotides not matched to a gene: 2. Germline lookup yields CDR1 SGHKS and CDR2 YYEKEE (reference sequence). CDR3 DNA sequence: TGTGCCAGCAGCTTTACTAGCGGTTACAATGAGCAGTTCTTC. As protein: CASSFTSGYNEQFF.

This clone has just one count. The junction departs from germline at one end; a sequencing error may be responsible. This chain's CDR3 is CASSHGWGGEPFF. In DNA form, the CDR3 reads TGTGCCAGCAGCCATGGGTGGGGCGGGGAGCCGTTTTTT. This chain joins TRBV7-2 and TRBJ2-2; tentatively, D is TRBD2 (6 bases). Germline CDR1 SGHTA, CDR2 FQGNSA. The length of the CDR3 is 13 residues.

The chain has TRBV11-2 and TRBJ1-4; 8 positions match TRBD1. Unmatched junction bases numbered 9, after V lost 7 bases and J lost 8 bases. The CDR3 sequence is 14 residues long. Germline V CDR1 and CDR2: SGHAT, FQNNGV. The CDR3 nucleotides read TGTGCCAGCACTACCGCAGGGGGCGAGGAAAAACTGTTTTTT. It yields the protein CASTTAGGEEKLFF.